This TCR beta chain stems from a study of blood T cell repertoires in COVID-19. The wider study: The cDNA or gDNA used as material had been derived from T cells, B-cell-depleted T cells, or PBMCs.

In the authors' workflow: Estimation of nucleated cell counts relied on the amplification of reference gene primers. Only in-frame clones appear in the TCRdb table, and some are missing; sequencing was by immunoSEQ multiplex PCR. V and J calls and clone size follow that table, whereas D and trimming were derived from the DNA. The repertoire includes 110,000 to 150,000 clones, 70% to 80% of them detected once, and 5% sits in the top ten. Germline V lookup: CDR1 LGHDT, CDR2 YNNKEL (reference sequence). The CDR3 has 12 residues. V was clipped by 3 bases and J by 13 bases, with 13 bases between them. The receptor was isolated from a woman in her 70s with COVID-19, enrolled during active disease. The chain carries TRBV3-1 (or the pseudogene TRBV3-2) and TRBJ2-1, with no clear D. Sequencing input: peripheral blood. The CDR3 loop is CASSQGDLAQFF. The DNA for the CDR3 is TGTGCCAGCAGCCAGGGTGACTTGGCCCAGTTCTTC.